This T cell receptor (beta chain) was retrieved from a study of blood T cell repertoires in COVID-19. For the study at large: COVID-19 samples from acute and convalescent phases originated in the United States, Italy and Spain. T cells, B-cell-depleted T cells, or PBMCs provided the cDNA or gDNA that served as material.

In the original workflow: Estimated nucleated cell counts came from reference gene primer amplification. Profiled with immunoSEQ multiplex PCR; TCRdb holds only in-frame clones, not every one. V and J calls and clone size follow that table, whereas D and trimming were derived from the DNA. Altogether about 220,000 clones are present, about 79% being singletons, with the ten largest covering approximately 10%. V lost 3 bases and J 3 bases, leaving 11 bases between the germline ends. The CDR3 consists of 15 residues. Per the germline V gene, CDR1 is ENHRY and CDR2 is SYGVKD. The J gene is TRBJ2-2, the V gene TRBV10-3, with D maybe TRBD2 (5 bases). The specimen was peripheral blood. The sequence derives from a man in his forties or fifties with active or convalescent COVID-19. This CDR3 is CAISETGVDTGELFF. DNA for the CDR3: TGTGCCATCAGTGAAACCGGGGTGGACACCGGGGAGCTGTTTTTT.